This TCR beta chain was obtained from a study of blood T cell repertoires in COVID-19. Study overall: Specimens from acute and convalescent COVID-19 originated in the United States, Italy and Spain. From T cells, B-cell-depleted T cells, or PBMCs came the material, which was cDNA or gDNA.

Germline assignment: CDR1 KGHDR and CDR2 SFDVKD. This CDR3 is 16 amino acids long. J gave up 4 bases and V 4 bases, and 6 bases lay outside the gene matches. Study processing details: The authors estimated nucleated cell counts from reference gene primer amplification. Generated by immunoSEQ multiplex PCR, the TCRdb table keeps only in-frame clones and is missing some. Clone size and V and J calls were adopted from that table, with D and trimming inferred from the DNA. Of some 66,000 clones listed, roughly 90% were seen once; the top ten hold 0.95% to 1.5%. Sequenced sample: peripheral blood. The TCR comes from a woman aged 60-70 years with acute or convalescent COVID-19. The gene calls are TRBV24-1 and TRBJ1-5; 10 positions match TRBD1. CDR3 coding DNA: TGTGCCACCAGTGACCCCGGGACAGGGGATAATCAGCCCCAGCATTTT. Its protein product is CATSDPGTGDNQPQHF.